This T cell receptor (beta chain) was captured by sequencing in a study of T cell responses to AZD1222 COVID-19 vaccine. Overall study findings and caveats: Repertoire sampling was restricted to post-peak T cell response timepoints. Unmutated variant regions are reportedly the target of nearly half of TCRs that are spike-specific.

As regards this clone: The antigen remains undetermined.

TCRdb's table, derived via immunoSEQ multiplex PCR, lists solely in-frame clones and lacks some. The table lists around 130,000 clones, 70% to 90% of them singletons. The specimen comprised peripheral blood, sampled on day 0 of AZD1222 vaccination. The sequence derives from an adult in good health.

The CDR3 sequence: CSARVGQPQHF. CDR3 nucleotides: TGCAGTGCTAGAGTAGGACAGCCCCAGCATTTT. This chain connects TRBV20-1 to TRBJ1-5; no definite D call. The V end was cut by 1 base, the J end by 7 bases, with 5 bases between. The CDR3 runs to 11 residues. Germline CDR1 DFQATT, CDR2 SNEGSKA (reference sequence).